This entry describes one T cell receptor beta chain. Antigen: not known. The CDR3 covers 13 residues. V lost 5 bases and J lost 8, with 13 bases in between. Germline values: CDR1 SGHTA, CDR2 FQGNSA. The sample originates from a study of beta chain features in type 1 diabetes. Notes on the study in general: A greater similarity of naive, central memory and Treg TCRB repertoires was seen among patients than among healthy donors. TCRB CDR3 length was moderately but significantly reduced in all four CD4+ subsets of Type 1 diabetes patients. Whether TCRB rearrangement is influenced by HLA type went unresolved here.

The study reverse transcribed the entire isolated RNA, so it sequenced expressed TCRB transcripts. Reads from naive, central memory and regulatory T cell samples averaged roughly 3.6 million. Assay used: immunoSEQ multiplex PCR; TCRdb lists only in-frame clones, some missing. There are fewer than 400,000 clones in the sample; 8% occur only once, and 0.44% lies in the top ten. This TCR was sampled from a young woman in good health. The sequencing sample was made of central memory CD4+ T cells from blood. The V gene is TRBV7-2, the J gene TRBJ2-4; D tentatively reads TRBD1 or TRBD2 (7 bases each). In DNA form, the CDR3 reads TGTGCCAGCAGCAAACAGGGGAGGGACATTCAGTACTTC. Protein sequence: CASSKQGRDIQYF.